The 29 T cell receptor beta chains below all came from one sample that was sequenced in a study of human T cells and chemical hapten exposure. TCRdb fed the RACE reads into MiXCR, producing one record per CDR3 protein. The sample lists tens of thousands of distinct CDR3 sequences, around 11% occurring once. Time point defined: patch test 1, 2 weeks after DPC sensitization. As to treatment: therapeutic diphenylcyclopropenone sensitization with weekly scalp DPC. This sample comprised whole blood, obtained in connection with sensitization to the hapten diphenylcyclopropenone (DPC). The receptors stem from a woman in her sixties or seventies with alopecia areata. Some clones in this sample may be carry-over from other donors' samples.

The chain has TRBV20-1 and TRBJ2-7; a weak D match, TRBD2 (6 bases). In germline, CDR1 is DFQATT, CDR2 SNEGSKA (reference sequence). The CDR3 length is 14 residues. Trimming took 3 bases from V and 1 from J, leaving 13 bases between them. The CDR3 region is CSARIPGGSYEQYF. The CDR3, as DNA: TGCAGTGCTAGGATCCCCGGGGGATCCTACGAGCAGTACTTC.

The table lists this clonotype with many counts. The V and J genes are TRBV6-2 or TRBV6-3 and TRBJ1-1; D gene unclear. V lost 5 bases and J lost 0, with 7 bases in between. The CDR3 extends over 13 amino acids. Germline CDR1 is MNHEY and CDR2 is SVGEGT. Written as DNA, the CDR3 is TGTGCCAGCAGTGCTTACATGAACACTGAAGCTTTCTTT. This sequence encodes CASSAYMNTEAFF.

This clonotype was seen only a few times. The chain employs TRBV7-9 and TRBJ1-5; D remains unclear. V was trimmed by 2 bases and J by 4 bases, leaving 9 bases between them. From germline, CDR1 is SEHNR and CDR2 FQNEAQ (reference sequence). The CDR3 runs 14 residues. The DNA of the CDR3 is TGTGCCAGCAGCTTAATTGGGAGGAATCAGCCCCAGCATTTT. Translation: CASSLIGRNQPQHF.

In its sample, this clonotype was seen a few times. CDR3: CASSLSGRQGLGETQYF. The CDR3 coding sequence is TGTGCCAGCAGTTTATCGGGGAGACAGGGGCTTGGGGAGACCCAGTACTTC. The chain is built from TRBV27 and TRBJ2-5; TRBD1 matches at 8 bases. V gave up 0 bases and J gave up 5 bases; unmatched junction bases: 11. CDR1 MNHEY and CDR2 SMNVEV come from the germline V gene (reference sequence). This CDR3 contains 17 residues.

This clonotype has at least ten counts. The chain uses TRBV29-1 and TRBJ2-5; maybe TRBD2 (6 bases). Germline V gene lookup returns CDR1 SQVTM and CDR2 ANQGSEA. The CDR3 runs 16 residues. The V gene lost 3 bases and the J gene lost 1 base, with 18 bases spanning the gap. CDR3 sequence (DNA): TGCAGCGTTGACGAGGGTCCGTGGGGGGTCCAAGAGACCCAGTACTTC. Its translation: CSVDEGPWGVQETQYF.

This clonotype appeared a few times. The chain carries TRBV20-1 and TRBJ1-1, with D maybe TRBD1 (5 bases). V lost 3 bases and J 5 bases, leaving 16 bases between the germline ends. There are 14 residues in the CDR3. The V gene's germline CDR1 is DFQATT and CDR2 SNEGSKA (reference sequence). The chain's CDR3 is CSASGRGARTEAFF. Here the CDR3 DNA reads TGCAGTGCTAGCGGCCGTGGGGCCCGTACTGAAGCTTTCTTT.

The V gene is TRBV29-1, the J gene TRBJ2-7; 7 bases fit TRBD1. The CDR3 runs 15 residues. After removal of 0 bases from V and 3 bases from J, the junction contained 8 bases not matched to a gene. CDR1 and CDR2 from the germline V gene are SQVTM and ANQGSEA. The CDR3 sequence: CSVEDPRDSHYEQYF. The DNA of the CDR3 is TGCAGCGTTGAAGACCCCCGGGACAGCCACTACGAGCAGTACTTC.

Written as DNA, the CDR3 is TGTGCCAGCAGGGGATTTGCAACTAATGAAAAACTGTTTTTT. This codes for CASRGFATNEKLFF. The genes are TRBV27 and TRBJ1-4; D is ambiguous. From germline, CDR1 is MNHEY and CDR2 SMNVEV (reference sequence). Trimming cost V 6 bases and J 0 bases, with 8 bases left between them. The CDR3 loop spans 14 amino acids. Supplemented by reference TRBV27 and TRBJ1-4, the full variable domain reads EAQVTQNPRYLITVTGKKLTVTCSQNMNHEYMSWYRQDPGLGLRQIYYSMNVEVTDKGDVPEGYKVSRKEKRNFPLILESPSPNQTSLYFCASRGFATNEKLFFGSGTQLSVL.

The chain carries TRBV5-1 and TRBJ1-1, with TRBD1 identical over 7 bases. The CDR3 totals 14 residues. With V trimmed by 4 bases and J by 4 bases, 7 bases remained unmatched. CDR1 is SGHRS, CDR2 YFSETQ, per germline. The CDR3: CASSGGTVATEAFF. Here the CDR3 DNA reads TGCGCCAGCAGCGGAGGGACAGTCGCCACTGAAGCTTTCTTT.

This clonotype was seen many times. The V call is TRBV12-3 or TRBV12-4, the J call TRBJ1-5; D might be TRBD1 (5 bases). Trimming took 5 bases from V and 2 from J, leaving 10 bases between them. This CDR3 region has 14 residues. CDR3 DNA: TGTGCCAGCAGTCCGGGGCCTCGCAATCAGCCCCAGCATTTT. Translating gives CASSPGPRNQPQHF.

This clonotype was picked up a small number of times. The CDR3 DNA follows: TGTGCCAGCAGTTTAAATGGCGGGTCCTACGAGCAGTACTTC. Translated, it gives CASSLNGGSYEQYF. V is TRBV27 and J is TRBJ2-7; possibly TRBD2 for D (5 bases). This CDR3 contains 14 residues. Trimming removed 2 bases from V and 1 base from J, with 9 bases in between. Germline CDR1 reads MNHEY; CDR2 reads SMNVEV (reference sequence).

The V call is TRBV19, the J call TRBJ1-5; TRBD1 is a possible D gene (5 bases). Germline V CDR1 and CDR2: LNHDA, SQIVND (reference sequence). The length of the CDR3 is 16 residues. Trimming removed 6 bases at V and 2 bases at J, with 17 bases between. The CDR3 sequence is CASSTGTVQGNQPQHF. In DNA, the CDR3 is TGTGCCAGTAGCACCGGGACCGTACAGGGCAATCAGCCCCAGCATTTT.

This clonotype was detected many times. The rearrangement joins TRBV18 to TRBJ1-5, with TRBD1 matching over 8 bases. This CDR3 has 15 residues. V lost 3 bases, J lost 2 bases, and 3 bases stayed unmatched. Looked up from germline, CDR1 is KGHSH and CDR2 is LQKENI. The CDR3 spells CASSPTGAGNQPQHF. CDR3 nucleotide sequence: TGTGCCAGCTCACCGACAGGGGCGGGCAATCAGCCCCAGCATTTT.

This clonotype was picked up a small number of times. The chain recombines TRBV7-9 with TRBJ1-6; a weak D match, TRBD1 (5 bases). Germline assignment: CDR1 SEHNR and CDR2 FQNEAQ (reference sequence). The germline V and J ends were trimmed by 3 bases and 7 bases, with 10 bases remaining between them. The CDR3 loop spans 14 amino acids. The DNA of the CDR3 is TGTGCCAGCAGCTTTGGGACTCTGAATTCACCCCTCCACTTT. It yields the protein CASSFGTLNSPLHF.

In its sample, this clonotype was seen many times. The CDR3 nucleotides read TGTGCCAGCAGTTTCGTAGGGGGGCGGGTCACTGAAGCTTTCTTT. Protein product: CASSFVGGRVTEAFF. V is TRBV12-3 or TRBV12-4 and J is TRBJ1-1, with D perhaps matching TRBD1 (6 bases). Trimming cost V 3 bases and J 4 bases, with 15 bases left between them. This CDR3 has 15 amino acids.

The V call is TRBV3-1, the J call TRBJ2-3; 12 nucleotides align to TRBD2. J gave up 5 bases and V 4 bases, and 4 bases lay outside the gene matches. CDR3 length: 15 residues. In germline, CDR1 is LGHDT, CDR2 YNNKEL (reference sequence). The CDR3 here is CASSPLAGGVDTQYF. As DNA, the CDR3 is TGTGCCAGCAGCCCCCTAGCGGGGGGGGTAGATACGCAGTATTTT.

The CDR3 bases are TGTGCCAGCAGCCCCATCTTGGGCTCGAACACTGAAGCTTTCTTT. Translating gives CASSPILGSNTEAFF. V is TRBV9 and J is TRBJ1-1; no clear D gene. Trimming shortened V by 4 bases and J by 1 base, and 14 bases separated the two germline ends. The length of the CDR3 is 15 residues. Germline loops: CDR1 SGDLS, CDR2 YYNGEE. The variable domain in full, completed from reference TRBV9 and TRBJ1-1, reads DSGVTQTPKHLITATGQRVTLRCSPRSGDLSVYWYQQSLDQGLQFLIQYYNGEERAKGNILERFSAQQFPDLHSELNLSSLELGDSALYFCASSPILGSNTEAFFGQGTRLTVV.

This clonotype was observed a handful of times. The chain recombines TRBV29-1 with TRBJ2-3; weak D call: TRBD2 (6 bases). The CDR3 sequence is 13 residues long. The germline V gene has CDR1 SQVTM and CDR2 ANQGSEA. Trimming left V 5 bases short and J 1 base short, with 10 bases between. DNA for the CDR3: TGCAGCGTTAGCGGGCCTGGCACAGATACGCAGTATTTT. It yields the protein CSVSGPGTDTQYF.

This clonotype was recorded a few times. This sequence joins TRBV7-8 and TRBJ2-3, with 11 bases aligning to TRBD2. Germline values: CDR1 SGHVS, CDR2 FQNEAQ. This CDR3 is 15 amino acids long. The ends lost 6 bases at V and 1 base at J; junction bases unmatched: 3. CDR3 nucleotides: TGTGCCAGCAGACGTAGCGGGGGGGGCACAGATACGCAGTATTTT. It yields the protein CASRRSGGGTDTQYF.

In its sample, this clonotype was seen many times. The genes are TRBV20-1 and TRBJ1-2; 8 bases match TRBD1. The V segment lost 1 base and the J segment 3 bases; nucleotides outside the gene matches: 4. The germline CDR1 and CDR2 sequences are DFQATT and SNEGSKA (reference sequence). The CDR3 runs to 14 residues. DNA for the CDR3: TGCAGTGCTAGAGGACAGGGGAGGGACTATGGCTACACCTTC. It encodes CSARGQGRDYGYTF.

This clonotype was detected ten times or more. The chain has TRBV7-8 and TRBJ2-2; no definite D call. The CDR3 runs to 12 residues. The V and J ends lost 3 bases and 2 bases respectively, with 1 base between them. Germline V lookup: CDR1 SGHVS, CDR2 FQNEAQ. For the CDR3, the DNA is TGTGCCAGCAGCTTCAACACCGGGGAGCTGTTTTTT. This gives the protein CASSFNTGELFF.

This clonotype was seen at least ten times. The genes are TRBV18 and TRBJ2-5; D not certain. The CDR3 spans 13 residues. The germline V and J ends were trimmed by 2 bases and 0 bases, with 4 bases remaining between them. Germline V lookup: CDR1 KGHSH, CDR2 LQKENI. The CDR3 region has the DNA TGTGCCAGCTCACCAACGTACCAAGAGACCCAGTACTTC. Translation gives CASSPTYQETQYF. The full variable domain, with the rest looked up from reference TRBV18 and TRBJ2-5, is NAGVMQNPRHLVRRRGQEARLRCSPMKGHSHVYWYRQLPEEGLKFMVYLQKENIIDESGMPKERFSAEFPKEGPSILRIQQVVRGDSAAYFCASSPTYQETQYFGPGTRLLVL.

Turning to this clonotype: This may be a read error, as it is one base from a much larger clone. The chain employs TRBV6-5 and TRBJ1-3, with unresolved D. Germline loops: CDR1 MNHEY, CDR2 SVGAGI. CDR3 length: 17 amino acids. Trimming removed 5 bases at V and 5 bases at J, with 22 bases between. In DNA form, the CDR3 reads TGTGCCAGCAGTGTTGACGGATGCTTTGAGCATCGAAACACCATATATTTT. Encoded protein: CASSVDGCFEHRNTIYF.

The genes are TRBV2 and TRBJ2-2, with D uncertain. CDR1 is SNHLY and CDR2 is FYNNEI in the germline V gene. Between the trimmed V and J ends, which lost 7 bases and 1 base, there was a span of 7 bases. The CDR3 runs to 13 residues. CDR3: CASMRGNTGELFF. CDR3 in DNA: TGTGCCAGCATGAGAGGGAACACCGGGGAGCTGTTTTTT. Combining the CDR3 with reference TRBV2 and TRBJ2-2 gives the whole variable domain EPEVTQTPSHQVTQMGQEVILRCVPISNHLYFYWYRQILGQKVEFLVSFYNNEISEKSEIFDDQFSVERPDGSNFTLKIRSTKLEDSAMYFCASMRGNTGELFFGEGSRLTVL.

This clonotype showed up just a few times. CDR3 sequence reads: CASSLDIREQFF. CDR3 sequence (DNA): TGTGCCAGCAGCTTAGATATACGTGAGCAGTTCTTC. The chain recombines TRBV7-8 with TRBJ2-1; D call uncertain. Germline CDR1 and CDR2: SGHVS and FQNEAQ. V was pared by 1 base and J by 9 bases, with 7 bases between. The CDR3 is 12 amino acids.

This clonotype was counted many times. The gene calls are TRBV7-6 and TRBJ2-3; weak D call: TRBD1 (6 bases). CDR1 and CDR2 (germline): SGHVS, FNYEAQ. This CDR3 contains 16 residues. Trimming cost V 3 bases and J 7 bases, with 20 bases left between them. The CDR3 region is CASSFSGQRLENTQYF. In DNA form, the CDR3 reads TGTGCCAGCAGCTTCTCAGGACAGCGCCTTGAGAATACGCAGTATTTT. The full variable domain, its missing parts supplied by reference TRBV7-6 and TRBJ2-3, is GAGVSQSPRYKVTKRGQDVALRCDPISGHVSLYWYRQALGQGPEFLTYFNYEAQQDKSGLPNDRFSAERPEGSISTLTIQRTEQRDSAMYRCASSFSGQRLENTQYFGPGTRLTVL.

This clonotype occurred many times. This chain connects TRBV30 to TRBJ2-7; D might be TRBD1 (6 bases). The length of the CDR3 is 12 residues. V was trimmed by 1 base and J by 6 bases, leaving 10 bases between them. Germline-derived CDR1 and CDR2 are GTSNPN and SVGIG (reference sequence). CDR3 bases: TGTGCCTGGAGTGCTGGGGGCGTCGAGCAGTACTTC. It yields the protein CAWSAGGVEQYF.

The table lists this clonotype with a few counts. The J gene is TRBJ1-2, the V gene TRBV18, with D unresolved. The CDR3 covers 17 residues. The V and J ends lost 3 bases and 4 bases respectively, with 21 bases between them. The germline CDR1 and CDR2 sequences are KGHSH and LQKENI. The CDR3 coding sequence is TGTGCCAGCTCACCGGAGGTGGCAGCTCAACCTCCCTATGGCTACACCTTC. Translated, it gives CASSPEVAAQPPYGYTF.

The sample holds many counts of this clonotype. The rearrangement links TRBV7-2 to TRBJ2-7; D remains unclear. V dropped 4 bases and J dropped 5 bases, with 12 bases sitting between them. This CDR3 comprises 13 residues. CDR1 is SGHTA, CDR2 FQGNSA, per germline. CDR3 DNA: TGTGCCAGCAGCTCGATCCTGGGAAACGAGCAGTACTTC. Translation: CASSSILGNEQYF.